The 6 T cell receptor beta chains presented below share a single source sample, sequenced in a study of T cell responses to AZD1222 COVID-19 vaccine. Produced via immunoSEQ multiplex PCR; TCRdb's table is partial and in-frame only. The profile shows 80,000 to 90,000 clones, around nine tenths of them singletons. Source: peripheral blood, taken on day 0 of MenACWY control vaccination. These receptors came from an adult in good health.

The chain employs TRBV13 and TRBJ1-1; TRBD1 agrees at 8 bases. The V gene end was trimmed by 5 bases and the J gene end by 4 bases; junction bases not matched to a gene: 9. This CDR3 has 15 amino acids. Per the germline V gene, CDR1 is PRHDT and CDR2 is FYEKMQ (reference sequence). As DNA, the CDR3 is TGTGCCAGCAGCAAAGCGTCCAGGGGGCTCACTGAAGCTTTCTTT. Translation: CASSKASRGLTEAFF.

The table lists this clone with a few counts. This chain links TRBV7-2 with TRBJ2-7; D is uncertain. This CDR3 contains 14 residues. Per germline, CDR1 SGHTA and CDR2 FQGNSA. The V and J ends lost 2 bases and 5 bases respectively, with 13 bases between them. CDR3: CASSLSTRRNEQYF. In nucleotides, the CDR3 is TGTGCCAGCAGCTTATCAACCCGTCGAAACGAGCAGTACTTC.

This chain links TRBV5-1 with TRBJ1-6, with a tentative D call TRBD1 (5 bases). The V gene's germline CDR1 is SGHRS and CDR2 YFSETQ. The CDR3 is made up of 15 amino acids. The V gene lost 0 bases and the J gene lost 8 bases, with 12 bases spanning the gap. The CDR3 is CASSLGQGRDSPLHF. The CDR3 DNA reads TGCGCCAGCAGCTTGGGGCAGGGACGGGATTCACCCCTCCACTTT.

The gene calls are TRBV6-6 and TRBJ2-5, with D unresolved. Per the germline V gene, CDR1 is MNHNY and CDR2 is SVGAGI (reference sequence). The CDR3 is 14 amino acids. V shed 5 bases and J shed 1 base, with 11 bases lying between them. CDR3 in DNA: TGTGCCAGCAGTCACACGACCCCCCAAGAGACCCAGTACTTC. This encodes CASSHTTPQETQYF.

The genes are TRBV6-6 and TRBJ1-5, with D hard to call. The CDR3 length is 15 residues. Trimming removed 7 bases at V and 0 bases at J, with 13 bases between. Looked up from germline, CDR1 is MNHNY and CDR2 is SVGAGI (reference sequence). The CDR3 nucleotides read TGTGCCAGCACCGAGAGACCGGATAGCAATCAGCCCCAGCATTTT. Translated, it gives CASTERPDSNQPQHF.

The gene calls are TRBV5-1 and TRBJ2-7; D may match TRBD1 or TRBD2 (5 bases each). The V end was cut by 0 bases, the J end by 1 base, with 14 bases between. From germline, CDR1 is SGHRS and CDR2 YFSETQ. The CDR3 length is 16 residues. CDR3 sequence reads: CASSLAFPGSSYEQYF. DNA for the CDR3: TGCGCCAGCAGCTTGGCCTTTCCAGGGAGTTCCTACGAGCAGTACTTC.